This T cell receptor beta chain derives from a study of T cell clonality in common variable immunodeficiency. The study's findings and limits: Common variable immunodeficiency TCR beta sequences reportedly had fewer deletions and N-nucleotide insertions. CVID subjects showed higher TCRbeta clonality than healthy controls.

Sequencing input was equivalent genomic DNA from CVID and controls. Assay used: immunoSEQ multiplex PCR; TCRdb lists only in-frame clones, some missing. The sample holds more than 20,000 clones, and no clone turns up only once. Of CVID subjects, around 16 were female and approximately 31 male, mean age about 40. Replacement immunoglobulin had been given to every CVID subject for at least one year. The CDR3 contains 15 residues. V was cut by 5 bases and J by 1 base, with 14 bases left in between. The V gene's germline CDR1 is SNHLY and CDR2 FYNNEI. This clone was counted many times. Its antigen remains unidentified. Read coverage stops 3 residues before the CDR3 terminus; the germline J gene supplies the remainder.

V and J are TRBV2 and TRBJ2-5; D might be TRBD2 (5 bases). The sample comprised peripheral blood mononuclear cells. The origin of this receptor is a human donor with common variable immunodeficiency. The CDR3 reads CASSQLGSLQETQYF. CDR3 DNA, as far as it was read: TGTGCCAGCAGTCAACTAGGGTCCCTCCAAGAGACC.